This T cell receptor (beta chain) is from a study of blood T cells in healthy people across ages. The study's findings and limits: Aged donors had fewer naive CD4+ cells and lower diversity than long-lived donors. As age increased, TCR beta diversity per million T cells fell in a roughly linear fashion.

CDR1 LNHNV and CDR2 YYDKDF come from the germline V gene (reference sequence). Trimming stripped 5 bases from V and 1 base from J, with 9 bases between. There are 14 residues in the CDR3. Remarks on this clonotype: Its antigen is as yet unknown.

Together with a sample-barcoded 5' primer, a J-beta primer mix was included in a second PCR lasting about 6 to 12 cycles. Every molecule of cDNA carried a tag from a template-switch adaptor with 12 random nucleotides. In TCRdb, the 5' RACE reads were re-called with MiXCR into one record per CDR3 protein. Of about 970,000 distinct CDR3 sequences listed, roughly 47% are singletons. The V call is TRBV15, the J call TRBJ2-1; a possible D gene is TRBD2 (5 bases). Sequenced: blood. The source is a woman in her sixties in good health. The CDR3 is CATSGSASYNEQFF. The CDR3 coding sequence is TGTGCCACCAGCGGTAGCGCTTCCTACAATGAGCAGTTCTTC.